The next 3 T cell receptor beta chains were all read from a single sample in a study of shared clonotypes between healthy human individuals. Clones were sequenced by immunoSEQ multiplex PCR, and TCRdb holds only the in-frame ones, with some missing. The sample lists roughly 2.4 million clones, around 95% seen once, with around 0.13% in the top ten. Sequenced input: naive CD4+ T cells sorted from blood. As to subset: CD45RA+ positively selected. The receptors were sampled from a man aged 18 to 29 in good health.

Regarding this clone: Other DNA sequences in the sample encode the same CDR3. This rearrangement joins TRBV18 to TRBJ2-7; 9 positions match TRBD1. There are 14 residues in the CDR3. The germline CDR1 and CDR2 sequences are KGHSH and LQKENI. The V segment lost 3 bases and the J segment 3 bases; nucleotides outside the gene matches: 3. This CDR3 reads CASSPGTGFYEQYF. In DNA, the CDR3 is TGTGCCAGCTCACCCGGGACAGGGTTCTACGAGCAGTACTTC.

This clone was recorded once. The gene calls are TRBV19 and TRBJ1-1; D call uncertain. Trimming stripped 4 bases from V and 3 bases from J, with 9 bases between. CDR1 and CDR2 from the germline V gene are LNHDA and SQIVND (reference sequence). The CDR3 is 13 residues long. Here the CDR3 DNA reads TGTGCCAGTAGTAGTACACGATACACTGAAGCTTTCTTT. Translation gives CASSSTRYTEAFF.

This chain's CDR3 is CASSEGLLTTNEKLFF. The CDR3 DNA reads TGTGCCAGCAGTGAAGGCCTATTGACAACTAATGAAAAACTGTTTTTT. This chain links TRBV25-1 with TRBJ1-4; the D is unclear. Looked up from germline, CDR1 is MGHDK and CDR2 is SYGVNS. This CDR3 comprises 16 residues. Trimming left V 2 bases short and J 0 bases short, with 10 bases between.